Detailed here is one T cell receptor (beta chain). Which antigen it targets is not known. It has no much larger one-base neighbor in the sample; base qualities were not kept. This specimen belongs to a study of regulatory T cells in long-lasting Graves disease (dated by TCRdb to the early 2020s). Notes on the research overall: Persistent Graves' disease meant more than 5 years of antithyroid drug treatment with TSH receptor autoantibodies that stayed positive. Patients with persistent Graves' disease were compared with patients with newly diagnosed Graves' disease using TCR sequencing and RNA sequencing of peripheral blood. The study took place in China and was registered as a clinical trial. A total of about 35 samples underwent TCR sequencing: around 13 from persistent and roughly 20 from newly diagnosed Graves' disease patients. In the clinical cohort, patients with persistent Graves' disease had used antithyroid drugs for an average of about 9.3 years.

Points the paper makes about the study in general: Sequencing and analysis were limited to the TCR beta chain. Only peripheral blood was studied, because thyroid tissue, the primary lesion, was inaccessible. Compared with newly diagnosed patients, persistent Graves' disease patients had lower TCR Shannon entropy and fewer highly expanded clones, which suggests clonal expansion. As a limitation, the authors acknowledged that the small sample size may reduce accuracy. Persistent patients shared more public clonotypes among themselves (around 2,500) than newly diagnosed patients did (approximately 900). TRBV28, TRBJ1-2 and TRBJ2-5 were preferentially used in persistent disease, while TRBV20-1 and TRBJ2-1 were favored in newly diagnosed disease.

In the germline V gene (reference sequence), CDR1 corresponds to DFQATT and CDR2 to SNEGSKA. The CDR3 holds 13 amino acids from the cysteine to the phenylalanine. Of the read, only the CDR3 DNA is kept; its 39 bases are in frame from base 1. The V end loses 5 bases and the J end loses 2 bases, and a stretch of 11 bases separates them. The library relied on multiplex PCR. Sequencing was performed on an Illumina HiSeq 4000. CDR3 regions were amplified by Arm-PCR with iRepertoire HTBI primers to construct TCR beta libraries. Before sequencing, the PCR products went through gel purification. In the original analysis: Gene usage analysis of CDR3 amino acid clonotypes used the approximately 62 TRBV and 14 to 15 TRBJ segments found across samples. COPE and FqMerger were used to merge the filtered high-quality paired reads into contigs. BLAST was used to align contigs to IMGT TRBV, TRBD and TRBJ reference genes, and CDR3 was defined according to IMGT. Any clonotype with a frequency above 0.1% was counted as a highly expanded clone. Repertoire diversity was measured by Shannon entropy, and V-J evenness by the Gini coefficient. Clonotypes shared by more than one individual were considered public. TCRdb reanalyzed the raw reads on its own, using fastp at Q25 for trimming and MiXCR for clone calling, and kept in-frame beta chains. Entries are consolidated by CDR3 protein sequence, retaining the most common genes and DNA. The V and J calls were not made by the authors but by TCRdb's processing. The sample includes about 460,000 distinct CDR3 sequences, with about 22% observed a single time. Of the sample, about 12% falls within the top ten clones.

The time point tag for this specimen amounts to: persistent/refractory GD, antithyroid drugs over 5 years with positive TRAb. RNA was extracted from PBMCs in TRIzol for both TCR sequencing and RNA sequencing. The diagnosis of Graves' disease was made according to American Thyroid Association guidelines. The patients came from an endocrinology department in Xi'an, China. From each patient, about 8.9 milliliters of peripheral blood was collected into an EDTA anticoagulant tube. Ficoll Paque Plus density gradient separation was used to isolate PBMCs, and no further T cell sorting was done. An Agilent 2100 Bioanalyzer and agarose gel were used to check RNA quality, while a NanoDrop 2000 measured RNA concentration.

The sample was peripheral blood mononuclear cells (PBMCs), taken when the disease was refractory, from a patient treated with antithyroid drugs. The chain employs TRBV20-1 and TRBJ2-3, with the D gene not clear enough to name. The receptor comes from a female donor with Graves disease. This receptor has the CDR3 CSAPSIATDTQYF. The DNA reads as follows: TGCAGTGCTCCCTCTATAGCCACAGATACGCAGTATTTT.